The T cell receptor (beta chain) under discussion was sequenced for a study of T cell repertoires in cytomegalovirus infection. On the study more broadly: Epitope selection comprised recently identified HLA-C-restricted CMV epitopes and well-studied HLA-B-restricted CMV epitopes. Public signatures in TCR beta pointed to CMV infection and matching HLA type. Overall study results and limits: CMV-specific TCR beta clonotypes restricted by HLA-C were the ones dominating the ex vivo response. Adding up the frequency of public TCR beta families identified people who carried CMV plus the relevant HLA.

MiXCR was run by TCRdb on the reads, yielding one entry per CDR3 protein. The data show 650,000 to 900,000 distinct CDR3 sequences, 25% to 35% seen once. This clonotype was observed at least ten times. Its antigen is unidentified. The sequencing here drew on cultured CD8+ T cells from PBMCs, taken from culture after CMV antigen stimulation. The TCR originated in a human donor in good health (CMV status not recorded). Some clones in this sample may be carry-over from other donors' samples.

The CDR3 here is CASSLLGGTLSTDTQYF. The CDR3 DNA reads as TGTGCCAGCAGCCTACTAGGCGGGACTTTAAGCACAGATACGCAGTATTTT. The chain recombines TRBV7-9 with TRBJ2-3, with a weak D call TRBD2 (6 bases). Per the germline V gene, CDR1 is SEHNR and CDR2 is FQNEAQ (reference sequence). The CDR3 loop spans 17 amino acids. Trimming cost V 5 bases and J 0 bases, with 18 bases left between them.